The T cell receptor beta chain under discussion was sequenced for a study of T cell changes during pregnancy in multiple sclerosis (dated by TCRdb to between 2019 and 2020). Turning to the overall study: The study looked at changes in the T cell repertoire across pregnancy in women with multiple sclerosis.

The library was produced with the immunoSEQ multiplex PCR assay. TCRdb limited this immuneACCESS table to in-frame rearrangements with V and J called. A share of clones is missing; checked studies link under half to unresolved V genes, and the rest is unexplained. This sample gives tens of thousands of clones in total; approximately 90% of them show up just once. Of the sample, almost 1.5% is held by the ten largest clones. V and J lose 6 bases and 7 bases, and a span of 15 bases separates them. The CDR3 runs 13 residues from the cysteine to the phenylalanine. Only the CDR3 portion is preserved as DNA: 39 bases, with reading frame beginning at the first base. The germline V gene provides CDR1 SGHTA and CDR2 FQGTGA. This clone has a single count. Its antigen has not been determined. No clone much larger than this one lies a single base away; base qualities are absent.

The sequence was collected from a female donor with multiple sclerosis, enrolled in a pregnancy study. The sequences come from peripheral blood, collected before pregnancy. Recombination linked TRBV7-3 to TRBJ1-1; possibly the D gene is TRBD1, per 6 matching bases. The DNA sequence is given as TGTGCCAGCAGTTTACAGGGTAATCGTGAAGCTTTCTTT. It translates to CASSLQGNREAFF. With all but the CDR3 taken from the reference TRBV7-3 and TRBJ1-1 genes, the full variable domain is: GAGVSQTPSNKVTEKGKYVELRCDPISGHTALYWYRQSLGQGPEFLIYFQGTGAADDSGLPNDRFFAVRPEGSVSTLKIQRTERGDSAVYLCASSLQGNREAFFGQGTRLTVV.